What follows are 7 T cell receptor beta chains derived from one specimen sequenced in a study of T cell responses to AZD1222 COVID-19 vaccine. The table came from immunoSEQ multiplex PCR; TCRdb's copy has only in-frame clones and leaves some out. The repertoire holds 95,000 to 150,000 clones, with over 80% as singletons. The sequences come from peripheral blood, collected 28 days after the second AZD1222 dose. The receptor set was obtained from an adult who received the AZD1222 COVID-19 vaccine.

In this sample, this clone turned up once. CDR3: CASSNSNSGNTIYF. CDR3 bases: TGTGCCAGCAGTAACAGTAACTCTGGAAACACCATATATTTT. The genes are TRBV2 and TRBJ1-3; no reliable D call. Trimming removed 5 bases from V and 0 bases from J, with 8 bases in between. Germline V gives CDR1 SNHLY, CDR2 FYNNEI. CDR3 size: 14 residues.

Here the CDR3 DNA reads TGTGCCACCAGCAGAGGAGGAGGGGCCGAGCAGTACTTC. This sequence encodes CATSRGGGAEQYF. The chain recombines TRBV15 with TRBJ2-7, with a weak D call TRBD2 (6 bases). Germline CDR1 LNHNV, CDR2 YYDKDF (reference sequence). The CDR3 totals 13 residues. V was pared by 1 base and J by 6 bases, with 10 bases between. Complete variable domain (other parts from reference TRBV15 and TRBJ2-7): DAMVIQNPRYQVTQFGKPVTLSCSQTLNHNVMYWYQQKSSQAPKLLFHYYDKDFNNEADTPDNFQSRRPNTSFCFLDIRSPGLGDTAMYLCATSRGGGAEQYFGPGTRLTVT.

The chain has TRBV10-3 and TRBJ2-3; D is tentatively TRBD1 or TRBD2 (6 bases each). Germline V CDR1 and CDR2: ENHRY, SYGVKD. V was clipped by 7 bases and J by 2 bases, with 16 bases between them. The CDR3 sequence is 15 residues long. DNA for the CDR3: TGTGCCATCACGGCGGGGCAGGGGACCACAGATACGCAGTATTTT. It yields the protein CAITAGQGTTDTQYF.

The rearrangement links TRBV27 to TRBJ2-2, with TRBD2 matching over 9 bases. This CDR3 region has 18 residues. Trimming at V came to 2 bases and at J to 13 bases, leaving 20 bases not matched to a gene. CDR1 is MNHEY, CDR2 SMNVEV, per germline (reference sequence). CDR3 region: CASSLDLSRVIAGAALFF. The CDR3 DNA sequence: TGTGCCAGCAGTTTAGATCTTTCGAGGGTAATAGCGGGAGCGGCGCTGTTTTTT.

J is TRBJ1-2 and V is TRBV7-4; 12 positions agree with TRBD1. The CDR3 spans 17 residues. V was clipped by 4 bases and J by 4 bases; unmatched bases: 10. Germline CDR1 is SGHVT and CDR2 is SQSDAQ. The CDR3 DNA reads TGTGCCAGCAGCTGGGGACAGGGGGCGCTTTTAGGCTATGGCTACACCTTC. Its translation is CASSWGQGALLGYGYTF.

The chain combines TRBV7-9 with TRBJ1-3; D is undetermined. This CDR3 comprises 13 residues. CDR1 and CDR2 (germline): SEHNR, FQNEAQ (reference sequence). Trimming cost V 0 bases and J 4 bases, with 4 bases left between them. The CDR3 DNA reads as TGTGCCAGCAGCTTAGCCTTCGGAAACACCATATATTTT. Its translation is CASSLAFGNTIYF.

The chain uses TRBV7-8 and TRBJ1-4; TRBD1 agrees at 8 bases. The CDR3 runs 15 residues. Germline assignment: CDR1 SGHVS and CDR2 FQNEAQ. The V gene end was trimmed by 5 bases and the J gene end by 8 bases; junction bases not matched to a gene: 10. The CDR3 sequence is CASSPRTGKGEKLFF. The CDR3 nucleotides read TGTGCCAGCAGCCCGAGGACAGGGAAGGGGGAAAAACTGTTTTTT.